The 2 T cell receptor beta chains below all came from one sample that was sequenced in a study of cytomegalovirus exposure and HLA in healthy donors. Researchers ran the PCR with 60 Vbeta and 13 Jbeta primers. Clones were sequenced by immunoSEQ multiplex PCR, and TCRdb holds only the in-frame ones, with some missing. This sample carries about 300,000 clones, 86% of them seen once, and the ten largest clones take 3.5% to 4%. Input material: PBMCs. Source of these receptors: a man aged 40-55 years in good health and CMV-seropositive.

The chain has TRBV7-3 and TRBJ2-7; 7 positions agree with TRBD2. Germline CDR1 SGHTA, CDR2 FQGTGA. The ends lost 2 bases at V and 5 bases at J; junction bases unmatched: 12. The CDR3 has 16 residues. CDR3 sequence: CASSLSTRGGSHEQYF. The CDR3 DNA reads TGTGCCAGCAGCTTATCTACACGAGGCGGGAGCCACGAGCAGTACTTC.

Points on this clone: A read error may produce the germline difference seen at one junction end. The rearrangement uses TRBV7-9 and TRBJ1-1, with D tentatively TRBD1 (6 bases). The germline CDR1 and CDR2 sequences are SEHNR and FQNEAQ (reference sequence). The CDR3 consists of 18 residues. The CDR3 coding sequence is TGTTCCAGCAGTGCAGAGACGGAAATGAGGGCAGGGGACACTGAAGCTTTCTTT. This encodes CSSSAETEMRAGDTEAFF.